This TCR beta chain is drawn from a study of blood T cell dynamics during melanoma immunotherapy. Background on the study: Patients with metastatic melanoma got pembrolizumab or nivolumab-ipilimumab as first-line care.

The germline V gene encodes CDR1 SGDLS and CDR2 YYNGEE. This CDR3 contains 15 residues. V was cut by 0 bases and J by 7 bases, with 16 bases left in between. DNA loading was fixed at about 360 ng for all bulk PBMC samples. Assay: immunoSEQ multiplex PCR; the TCRdb copy retains only in-frame clones and omits some. The sample lists more than 11,000 clones, just over 85% seen once, with approximately 6.6% in the top ten. Time point in this sample: pre-treatment baseline. Response was assessed by RECIST 1.1 at 12 weeks, except two rapid progressors. The chain recombines TRBV9 with TRBJ1-1, with D possibly TRBD1 on 6 matching bases. The starting material was blood, obtained from a patient treated with checkpoint blockade. This clonotype was obtained from a human donor with melanoma. In DNA, the CDR3 is TGTGCCAGCAGCGTAGACTGGGGGCCGAGGGATGAAGCTTTCTTT. This gives the protein CASSVDWGPRDEAFF.